This is a list of T cell receptor beta chains from one sample in a study of shared clonotypes between healthy human individuals. Profiling relied on immunoSEQ multiplex PCR, and the TCRdb table lists in-frame clones only, not all of them. The sample has some 2.1 million clones; 85% to 95% are singletons. The specimen was naive CD4+ T cells sorted from blood. The source of these receptors is a man between 18 and 35 years old in good health. Each CDR3 is given with its conserved first and last residue. D genes are given only for firm matches.

J | D | V | CDR3 | DNA
TRBJ2-7 | - | TRBV2 | CASSEHPKKTYEQYF | TGTGCCAGCAGTGAACACCCGAAGAAGACCTACGAGCAGTACTTC
TRBJ2-5 | - | TRBV11-2 | CASSFTPKGTQYF | TGTGCCAGCAGCTTCACACCTAAGGGGACCCAGTACTTC
TRBJ2-2 | - | TRBV2 | CASRPGFTGELFF | TGTGCCAGCAGGCCAGGGTTCACCGGGGAGCTGTTTTTT
TRBJ1-6 | - | TRBV6-1 | CASSDGSYNSPLHF | TGTGCCAGCAGTGATGGGTCCTATAATTCACCCCTCCACTTT
TRBJ2-2 | TRBD1 | TRBV29-1 | CSARQGAGELFF | TGCAGCGCCCGACAGGGGGCCGGGGAGCTGTTTTTT
TRBJ1-2 | - | TRBV4-3 | CASSQDPQGNYGYTF | TGCGCCAGCAGCCAAGATCCCCAGGGGAACTATGGCTACACCTTC
TRBJ2-3 | TRBD1 | TRBV30 | CASTGGYTQYF | TGTGCCTCGACAGGGGGCTATACGCAGTATTTT
TRBJ2-1 | TRBD2 | TRBV19 | CASTLGRASGRSSSYNEQFF | TGTGCCAGCACCCTCGGCAGGGCTAGCGGGAGATCAAGCTCCTACAATGAGCAGTTCTTC
TRBJ1-4 | - | TRBV18 | CASSPPSFDEKLFF | TGTGCCAGCTCACCACCGTCCTTTGATGAAAAACTGTTTTTT
TRBJ1-4 | - | TRBV6-1 | CASRAGTANEKLFF | TGTGCCAGCAGGGCCGGGACGGCTAATGAAAAACTGTTTTTT
TRBJ2-4 | - | TRBV21-1 | CASSPRLTLRDVAKNIQYF | TGTGCCAGCAGCCCCCGACTAACCCTGAGGGACGTGGCCAAAAACATTCAGTACTTC
TRBJ1-3 | - | TRBV10-3 | CAISTGPGNTIYF | TGTGCCATCAGTACAGGGCCTGGAAACACCATATATTTT
TRBJ1-6 | TRBD1 | TRBV27 | CASSGTGFPNSPLHF | TGTGCCAGCAGTGGGACAGGCTTCCCAAATTCACCCCTCCACTTT
TRBJ2-3 | - | TRBV11-2 | CASSYGDWGGDPDTQYF | TGTGCCAGCAGTTACGGTGATTGGGGCGGGGACCCAGATACGCAGTATTTT
TRBJ1-4 | - | TRBV30 | CAWSGHLTTEKLFF | TGTGCCTGGAGCGGACATTTAACTACAGAAAAACTGTTTTTT
TRBJ1-2 | - | TRBV5-1 | CASSLYRDGSYTF | TGCGCCAGCAGCTTGTATAGGGATGGAAGCTACACCTTC